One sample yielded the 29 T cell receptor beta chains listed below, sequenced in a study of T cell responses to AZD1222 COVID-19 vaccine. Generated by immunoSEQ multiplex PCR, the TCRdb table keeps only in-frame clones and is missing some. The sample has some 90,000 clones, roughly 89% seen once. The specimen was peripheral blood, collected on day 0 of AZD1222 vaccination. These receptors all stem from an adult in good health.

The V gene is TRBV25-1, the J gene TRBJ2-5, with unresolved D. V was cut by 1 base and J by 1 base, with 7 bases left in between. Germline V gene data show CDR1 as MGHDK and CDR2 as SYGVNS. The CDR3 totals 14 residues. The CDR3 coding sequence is TGTGCCAGCAGTGAATTCGTGGCCCAAGAGACCCAGTACTTC. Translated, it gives CASSEFVAQETQYF.

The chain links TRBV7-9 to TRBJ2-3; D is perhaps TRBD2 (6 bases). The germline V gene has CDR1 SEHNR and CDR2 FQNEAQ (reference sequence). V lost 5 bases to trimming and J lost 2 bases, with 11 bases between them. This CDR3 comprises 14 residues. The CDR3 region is CASSPPGDTDTQYF. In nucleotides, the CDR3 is TGTGCCAGCAGCCCCCCGGGGGACACAGATACGCAGTATTTT.

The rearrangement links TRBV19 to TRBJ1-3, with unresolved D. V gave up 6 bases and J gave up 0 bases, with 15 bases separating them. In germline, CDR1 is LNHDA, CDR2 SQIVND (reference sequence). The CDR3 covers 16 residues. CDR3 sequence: CASSQTEGASGNTIYF. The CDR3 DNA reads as TGTGCCAGTAGCCAAACCGAGGGTGCCTCTGGAAACACCATATATTTT.

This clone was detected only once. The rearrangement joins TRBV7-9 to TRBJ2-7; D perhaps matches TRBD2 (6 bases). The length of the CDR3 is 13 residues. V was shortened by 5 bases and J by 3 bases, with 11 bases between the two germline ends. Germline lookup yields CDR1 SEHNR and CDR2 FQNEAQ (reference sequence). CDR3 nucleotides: TGTGCCAGCAGCCCGCCGGGAGACTACGAGCAGTACTTC. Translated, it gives CASSPPGDYEQYF.

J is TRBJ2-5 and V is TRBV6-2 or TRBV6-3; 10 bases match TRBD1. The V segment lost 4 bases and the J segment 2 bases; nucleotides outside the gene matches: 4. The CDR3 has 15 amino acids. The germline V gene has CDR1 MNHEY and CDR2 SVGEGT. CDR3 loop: CASSLGTGVQETQYF. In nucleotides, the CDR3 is TGTGCCAGCAGTTTAGGGACAGGGGTACAAGAGACCCAGTACTTC.

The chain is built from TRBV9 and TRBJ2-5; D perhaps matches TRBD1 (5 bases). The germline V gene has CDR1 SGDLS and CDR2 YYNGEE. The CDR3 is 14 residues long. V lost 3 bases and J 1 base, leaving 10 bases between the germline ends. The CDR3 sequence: CASSAKTVQETQYF. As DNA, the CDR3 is TGTGCCAGCAGCGCCAAGACAGTCCAAGAGACCCAGTACTTC.

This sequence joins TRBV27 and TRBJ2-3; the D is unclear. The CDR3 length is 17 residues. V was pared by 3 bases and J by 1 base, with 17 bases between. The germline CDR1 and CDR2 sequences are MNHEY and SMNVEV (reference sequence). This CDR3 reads CASSLITKARGTDTQYF. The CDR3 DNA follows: TGTGCCAGCAGTTTGATCACCAAGGCTCGGGGCACAGATACGCAGTATTTT.

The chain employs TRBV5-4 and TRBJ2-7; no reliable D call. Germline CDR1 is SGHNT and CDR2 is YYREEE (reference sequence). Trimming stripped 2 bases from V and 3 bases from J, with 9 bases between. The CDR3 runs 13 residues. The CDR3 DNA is TGTGCCAGCAGCTTTGGAGTCGACTACGAGCAGTACTTC. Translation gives CASSFGVDYEQYF. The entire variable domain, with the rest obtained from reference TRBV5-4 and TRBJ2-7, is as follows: ETGVTQSPTHLIKTRGQQVTLRCSSQSGHNTVSWYQQALGQGPQFIFQYYREEENGRGNFPPRFSGLQFPNYSSELNVNALELDDSALYLCASSFGVDYEQYFGPGTRLTVT.

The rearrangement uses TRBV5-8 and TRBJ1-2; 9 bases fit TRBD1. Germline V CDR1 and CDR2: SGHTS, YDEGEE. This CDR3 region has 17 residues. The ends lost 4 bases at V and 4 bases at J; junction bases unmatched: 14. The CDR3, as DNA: TGTGCCAGCAGCCTCCTAAGGAACACAGGGGGCGGCTATGGCTACACCTTC. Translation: CASSLLRNTGGGYGYTF.

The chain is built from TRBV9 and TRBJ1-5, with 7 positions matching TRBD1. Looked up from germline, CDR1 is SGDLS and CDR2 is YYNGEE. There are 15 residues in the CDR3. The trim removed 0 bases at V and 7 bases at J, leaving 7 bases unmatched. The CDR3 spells CASSVGDSPNQPQHF. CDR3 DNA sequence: TGTGCCAGCAGCGTAGGGGACAGTCCCAACCAGCCCCAGCATTTT.

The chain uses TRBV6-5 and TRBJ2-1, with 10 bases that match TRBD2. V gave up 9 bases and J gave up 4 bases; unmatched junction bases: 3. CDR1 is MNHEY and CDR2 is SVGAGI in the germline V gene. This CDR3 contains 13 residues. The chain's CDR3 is CASSGGTYNEQFF. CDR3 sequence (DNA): TGTGCCAGTAGCGGGGGGACTTACAATGAGCAGTTCTTC.

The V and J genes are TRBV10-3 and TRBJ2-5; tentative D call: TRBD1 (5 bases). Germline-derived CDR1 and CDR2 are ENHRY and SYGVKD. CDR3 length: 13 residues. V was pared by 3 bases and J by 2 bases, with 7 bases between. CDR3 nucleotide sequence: TGTGCCATCAGTGACTCAGGGCAAGAGACCCAGTACTTC. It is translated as CAISDSGQETQYF.

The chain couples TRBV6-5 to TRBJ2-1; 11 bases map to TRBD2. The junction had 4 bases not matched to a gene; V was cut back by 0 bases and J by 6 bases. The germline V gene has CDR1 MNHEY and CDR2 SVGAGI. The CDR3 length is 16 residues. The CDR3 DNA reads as TGTGCCAGCAGTTACTCTAGCGGGGGGGAGGTCAATGAGCAGTTCTTC. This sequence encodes CASSYSSGGEVNEQFF.

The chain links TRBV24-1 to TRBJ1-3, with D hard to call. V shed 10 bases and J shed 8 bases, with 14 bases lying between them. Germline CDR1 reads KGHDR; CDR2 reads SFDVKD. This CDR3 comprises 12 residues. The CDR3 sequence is CATLKRAYTIYF. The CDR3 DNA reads TGTGCCACTTTGAAGAGGGCGTACACCATATATTTT.

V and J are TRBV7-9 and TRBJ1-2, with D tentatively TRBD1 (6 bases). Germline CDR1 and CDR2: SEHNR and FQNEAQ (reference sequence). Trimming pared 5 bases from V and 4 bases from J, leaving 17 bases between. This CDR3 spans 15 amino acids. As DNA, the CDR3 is TGTGCCAGCAGCGGGGGCTCCGGGGCTCCCTATGGCTACACCTTC. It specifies CASSGGSGAPYGYTF.

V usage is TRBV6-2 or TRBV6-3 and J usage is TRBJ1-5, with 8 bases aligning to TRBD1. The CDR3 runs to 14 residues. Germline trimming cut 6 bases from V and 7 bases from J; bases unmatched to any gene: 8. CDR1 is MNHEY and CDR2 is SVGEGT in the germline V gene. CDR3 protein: CASSYGTGEQPQHF. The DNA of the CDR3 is TGTGCCAGCAGCTATGGGACAGGAGAACAGCCCCAGCATTTT.

The DNA of the CDR3 is TGTGCCAGCAGCCAGCAACGGGCCGGCTACTTTGGCGATGGCTACACCTTC. It yields the protein CASSQQRAGYFGDGYTF. The chain has TRBV3-1 (or the pseudogene TRBV3-2) and TRBJ1-2; unclear D gene. Deletions cut 3 bases from V and 6 bases from J, with 23 bases between. CDR1 LGHDT and CDR2 YNNKEL come from the germline V gene (reference sequence). This CDR3 comprises 17 residues.

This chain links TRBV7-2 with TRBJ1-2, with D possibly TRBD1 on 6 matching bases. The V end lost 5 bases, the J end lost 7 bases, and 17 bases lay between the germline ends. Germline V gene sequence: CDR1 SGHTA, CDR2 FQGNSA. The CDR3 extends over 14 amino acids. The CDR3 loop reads CASSHGQSSSGYTF. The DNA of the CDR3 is TGTGCCAGCAGCCATGGACAGTCCTCTAGTGGCTACACCTTC. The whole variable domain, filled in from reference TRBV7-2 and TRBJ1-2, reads GAGVSQSPSNKVTEKGKDVELRCDPISGHTALYWYRQSLGQGLEFLIYFQGNSAPDKSGLPSDRFSAERTGGSVSTLTIQRTQQEDSAVYLCASSHGQSSSGYTFGSGTRLTVV.

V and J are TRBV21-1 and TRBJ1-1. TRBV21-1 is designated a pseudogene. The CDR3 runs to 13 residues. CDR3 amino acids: CASSPRGDTEAFF. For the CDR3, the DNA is TGTGCCAGCAGCCCCCGTGGGGACACTGAAGCTTTCTTT.

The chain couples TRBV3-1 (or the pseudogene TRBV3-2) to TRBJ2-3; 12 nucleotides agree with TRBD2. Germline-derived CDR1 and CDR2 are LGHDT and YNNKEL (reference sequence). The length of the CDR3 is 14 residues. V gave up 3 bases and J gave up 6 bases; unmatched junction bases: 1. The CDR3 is CASSHGTSGDTQYF. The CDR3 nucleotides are TGTGCCAGCAGCCACGGGACTAGCGGGGATACGCAGTATTTT.

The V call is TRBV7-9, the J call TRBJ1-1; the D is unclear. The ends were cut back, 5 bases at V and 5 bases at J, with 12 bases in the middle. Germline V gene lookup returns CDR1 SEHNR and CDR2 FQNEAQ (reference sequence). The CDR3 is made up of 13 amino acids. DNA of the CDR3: TGTGCCAGCAGCCCGCGAGGAGGGACTGAAGCTTTCTTT. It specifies CASSPRGGTEAFF.

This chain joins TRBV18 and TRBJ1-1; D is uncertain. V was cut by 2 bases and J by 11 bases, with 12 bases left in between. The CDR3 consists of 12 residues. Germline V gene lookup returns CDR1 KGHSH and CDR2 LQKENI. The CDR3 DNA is TGTGCCAGCTCACCAGAGAAGACTGGCGCTTTCTTT. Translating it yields CASSPEKTGAFF.

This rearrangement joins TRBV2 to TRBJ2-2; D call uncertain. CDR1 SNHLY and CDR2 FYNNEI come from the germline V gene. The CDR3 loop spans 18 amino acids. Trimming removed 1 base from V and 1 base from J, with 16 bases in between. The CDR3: CASSEDALGLGNTGELFF. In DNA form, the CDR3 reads TGTGCCAGCAGTGAAGATGCGTTGGGTTTAGGGAACACCGGGGAGCTGTTTTTT.

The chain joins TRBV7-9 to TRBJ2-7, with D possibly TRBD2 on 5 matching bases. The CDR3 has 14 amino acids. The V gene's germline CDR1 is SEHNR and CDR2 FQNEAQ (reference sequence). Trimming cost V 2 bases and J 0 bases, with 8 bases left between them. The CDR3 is CASSLSGNSYEQYF. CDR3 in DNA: TGTGCCAGCAGCTTATCCGGGAACTCCTACGAGCAGTACTTC.

DNA of the CDR3: TGTGCCAGCAGCCTGACAGAGAACACTGAAGCTTTCTTT. This encodes CASSLTENTEAFF. The chain combines TRBV9 with TRBJ1-1; D possibly corresponds to TRBD1 (5 bases). Trimming took off 4 bases at V and 1 base at J, with 8 bases between the two ends. Per the germline V gene, CDR1 is SGDLS and CDR2 is YYNGEE. There are 13 residues in the CDR3.

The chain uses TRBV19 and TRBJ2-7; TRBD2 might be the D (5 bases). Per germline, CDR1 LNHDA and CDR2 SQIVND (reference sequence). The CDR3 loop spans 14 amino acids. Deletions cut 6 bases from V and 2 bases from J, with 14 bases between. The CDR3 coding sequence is TGTGCCAGTAGCCGCGGGTATTACACCTACGAGCAGTACTTC. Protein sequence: CASSRGYYTYEQYF.

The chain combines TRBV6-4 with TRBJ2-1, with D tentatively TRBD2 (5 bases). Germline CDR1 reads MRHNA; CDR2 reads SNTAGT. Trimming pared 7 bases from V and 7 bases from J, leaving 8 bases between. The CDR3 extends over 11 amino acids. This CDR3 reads CASTPGNEQFF. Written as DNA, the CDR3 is TGTGCCAGCACCCCGGGGAATGAGCAGTTCTTC.

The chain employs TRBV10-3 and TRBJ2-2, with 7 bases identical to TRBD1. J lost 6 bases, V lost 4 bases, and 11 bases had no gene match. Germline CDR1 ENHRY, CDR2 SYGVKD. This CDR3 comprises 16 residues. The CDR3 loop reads CAISAPETGLAGELFF. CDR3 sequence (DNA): TGTGCCATCAGTGCCCCTGAGACAGGGCTCGCCGGGGAGCTGTTTTTT.

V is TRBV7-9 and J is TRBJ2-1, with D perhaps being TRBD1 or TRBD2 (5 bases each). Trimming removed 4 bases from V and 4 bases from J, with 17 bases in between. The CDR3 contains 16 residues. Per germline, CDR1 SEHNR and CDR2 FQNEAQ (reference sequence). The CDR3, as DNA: TGTGCCAGCAGCTCCCCGCCCGGGACGGATTACAATGAGCAGTTCTTC. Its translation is CASSSPPGTDYNEQFF.